Shown below are 28 T cell receptor beta chains from a single sample sequenced in a study of T cell changes during pregnancy in multiple sclerosis. Some clones are missing from TCRdb's copy, which holds only in-frame ones; the method was immunoSEQ multiplex PCR. Among over 80,000 clones listed, roughly nine tenths were seen once. The material sequenced was peripheral blood, taken in the second trimester of pregnancy. Receptors were obtained from a female donor in good health, enrolled as a control in a pregnancy study.

The chain combines TRBV28 with TRBJ2-7; TRBD1 agrees at 9 bases. Trimming at V came to 5 bases and at J to 1 base, leaving 6 bases not matched to a gene. CDR3 length equals 15 residues. Looked up from germline, CDR1 is MDHEN and CDR2 is SYDVKM. This chain's CDR3 is CASSPAGQGSYEQYF. The CDR3 nucleotides are TGTGCCAGCAGTCCGGCGGGACAGGGATCCTACGAGCAGTACTTC.

V and J are TRBV28 and TRBJ1-3; D call uncertain. The ends were cut back, 3 bases at V and 7 bases at J, with 16 bases in the middle. The CDR3 spans 15 residues. Germline assignment: CDR1 MDHEN and CDR2 SYDVKM. The DNA of the CDR3 is TGTGCCAGCAGTTTGGAGGGTATCATCGGGAACACCATATATTTT. Translated: CASSLEGIIGNTIYF.

This clone occurred once. This rearrangement joins TRBV2 to TRBJ2-7, with 9 nucleotides matching TRBD1. CDR3 size: 14 residues. V was clipped by 4 bases and J by 5 bases; unmatched bases: 6. Germline CDR1 is SNHLY and CDR2 is FYNNEI. CDR3 nucleotide sequence: TGTGCCAGCAGTGTAGGGACAGGGAGGGACGAGCAGTACTTC. This encodes CASSVGTGRDEQYF.

The J gene is TRBJ2-5, the V gene TRBV7-2; TRBD2 matches at 7 bases. This CDR3 has 13 residues. Germline-derived CDR1 and CDR2 are SGHTA and FQGNSA. V lost 7 bases and J lost 4; bases outside the gene matches: 6. The chain's CDR3 is CASTLGGGETQYF. CDR3 nucleotide sequence: TGTGCCAGCACCTTGGGGGGGGGAGAGACCCAGTACTTC.

In its sample, this clone was seen a few times. The chain employs TRBV28 and TRBJ2-7, with 7 bases fitting TRBD1. The germline CDR1 and CDR2 sequences are MDHEN and SYDVKM. The J segment lost 1 base and the V segment lost 6 bases, leaving 9 bases of the junction unmatched. This CDR3 has 15 residues. The CDR3 loop reads CASSPGTAPSYEQYF. The CDR3 DNA reads TGTGCCAGCAGCCCCGGGACAGCCCCTTCCTACGAGCAGTACTTC.

The gene calls are TRBV19 and TRBJ1-2; TRBD1 aligns across 7 bases. CDR1 is LNHDA and CDR2 is SQIVND in the germline V gene (reference sequence). Losses at the gene ends were 3 bases for V and 8 bases for J; bases not matched to a gene: 3. The CDR3 totals 12 residues. CDR3 protein: CASSILGGGYTF. The CDR3 DNA sequence: TGTGCCAGTAGTATTCTAGGGGGCGGCTACACCTTC.

V usage is TRBV10-3 and J usage is TRBJ1-5; D ambiguous. The CDR3 is made up of 14 amino acids. Germline V gives CDR1 ENHRY, CDR2 SYGVKD. V was clipped by 0 bases and J by 5 bases, with 8 bases between them. CDR3 nucleotide sequence: TGTGCCATCAGTGAGTCGGCGGAGGATCAGCCCCAGCATTTT. Translating it yields CAISESAEDQPQHF.

The chain uses TRBV19 and TRBJ2-2; D is uncertain. The germline V gene has CDR1 LNHDA and CDR2 SQIVND (reference sequence). The CDR3 sequence is 15 residues long. With 5 bases removed from V and 5 bases from J, the gap between germline ends came to 15 bases. DNA for the CDR3: TGTGCCAGTAGTCTAACCAGCGTGTTTACCGGGGAGCTGTTTTTT. Its translation is CASSLTSVFTGELFF.

The CDR3 region has the DNA TGTGCCAGCAGCTCAACTGGGGTCGCAGGGGGGACTGAAGCTTTCTTT. This translates into CASSSTGVAGGTEAFF. The genes are TRBV11-2 and TRBJ1-1; 7 bases line up with TRBD1. Germline CDR1 and CDR2: SGHAT and FQNNGV. Unmatched junction bases numbered 13, after V lost 4 bases and J lost 5 bases. This CDR3 is built from 16 residues. Full variable domain (outside the CDR3, taken from reference TRBV11-2 and TRBJ1-1): EAGVAQSPRYKIIEKRQSVAFWCNPISGHATLYWYQQILGQGPKLLIQFQNNGVVDDSQLPKDRFSAERLKGVDSTLKIQPAKLEDSAVYLCASSSTGVAGGTEAFFGQGTRLTVV.

The chain is built from TRBV10-3 and TRBJ1-5; 10 bases fit TRBD1. The CDR3 consists of 14 residues. Germline V CDR1 and CDR2: ENHRY, SYGVKD. Germline trimming cut 8 bases from V and 3 bases from J; bases unmatched to any gene: 4. CDR3 bases: TGTGCCATCTCCGGGACAGGGGCCAATCAGCCCCAGCATTTT. Its protein product is CAISGTGANQPQHF.

CDR3: CASGHLGQGYEQYF. The CDR3 DNA reads TGTGCTAGTGGTCACCTGGGACAGGGATACGAGCAGTACTTC. V usage is TRBV12-5 and J usage is TRBJ2-7; 9 positions match TRBD1. The CDR3 totals 14 residues. The V and J ends lost 5 bases and 4 bases, in that order; junction bases with no gene match: 6. The germline V gene has CDR1 LGHNT and CDR2 FRNRAP.

Only one count was recorded for this clone. The chain uses TRBV7-2 and TRBJ1-3; TRBD1 aligns across 7 bases. The CDR3 is made up of 16 amino acids. J was trimmed by 1 base and V by 3 bases; bases with no gene match: 6. CDR1 is SGHTA, CDR2 FQGNSA, per germline. CDR3 loop: CASSFYSGQSGNTIYF. CDR3 bases: TGTGCCAGCAGCTTTTATTCGGGACAGTCTGGAAACACCATATATTTT. Together with reference TRBV7-2 and TRBJ1-3, the CDR3 gives the full variable domain: GAGVSQSPSNKVTEKGKDVELRCDPISGHTALYWYRQSLGQGLEFLIYFQGNSAPDKSGLPSDRFSAERTGGSVSTLTIQRTQQEDSAVYLCASSFYSGQSGNTIYFGEGSWLTVV.

This chain links TRBV7-9 with TRBJ2-5; perhaps TRBD1 as D (6 bases). The CDR3 has 16 amino acids. V lost 0 bases, J lost 7 bases, and 18 bases lay in between. Germline loops: CDR1 SEHNR, CDR2 FQNEAQ (reference sequence). The CDR3 DNA reads as TGTGCCAGCAGCTTAGCGTCGGCAGGGGAAGGTGTGACCCAGTACTTC. Translated, it gives CASSLASAGEGVTQYF. The full variable domain, in which reference TRBV7-9 and TRBJ2-5 provide the parts outside the CDR3, is DTGVSQNPRHKITKRGQNVTFRCDPISEHNRLYWYRQTLGQGPEFLTYFQNEAQLEKSRLLSDRFSAERPKGSFSTLEIQRTEQGDSAMYLCASSLASAGEGVTQYFGPGTRLLVL.

The chain employs TRBV11-3 and TRBJ1-1; D is possibly TRBD1 (6 bases). The CDR3 spans 14 residues. V gave up 4 bases and J gave up 4 bases, with 13 bases separating them. Per the germline V gene, CDR1 is SGHNT and CDR2 is YENEEA. CDR3 DNA sequence: TGTGCCAGCAGCTCAGGGGCCCTCAGCACTGAAGCTTTCTTT. This sequence encodes CASSSGALSTEAFF.

This chain joins TRBV4-3 and TRBJ1-1; the D is unclear. Trimming removed 1 base at V and 1 base at J, with 13 bases between. CDR1 LGHNA and CDR2 YSLEER come from the germline V gene. The CDR3 loop spans 16 amino acids. CDR3 region: CASSQARSYQNTEAFF. The CDR3 DNA is TGCGCCAGCAGCCAAGCTAGGTCGTACCAGAACACTGAAGCTTTCTTT.

The chain is built from TRBV5-8 and TRBJ2-7, with 7 bases matching TRBD2. The CDR3 contains 14 residues. Germline lookup yields CDR1 SGHTS and CDR2 YDEGEE. Losses at the gene ends were 2 bases for V and 5 bases for J; bases not matched to a gene: 7. The CDR3, as DNA: TGTGCCAGCAGCTTCGGGGGTCTAGCGGACGAGCAGTACTTC. Its protein is CASSFGGLADEQYF.

The chain employs TRBV18 and TRBJ1-1, with D possibly matching TRBD1 (5 bases). Between the trimmed V and J ends, which lost 3 bases and 5 bases, there was a span of 16 bases. The germline V gene has CDR1 KGHSH and CDR2 LQKENI. The CDR3 sequence is 15 residues long. CDR3: CASSPTDQPGTEAFF. The CDR3 coding sequence is TGTGCCAGCTCACCGACCGATCAACCAGGGACTGAAGCTTTCTTT.

This clone was observed once. The chain combines TRBV7-9 with TRBJ2-1; TRBD2 matches 12 bases. Germline V gene lookup returns CDR1 SEHNR and CDR2 FQNEAQ (reference sequence). The CDR3 sequence is 15 residues long. The V gene end was trimmed by 4 bases and the J gene end by 8 bases; junction bases not matched to a gene: 6. The CDR3 sequence is CASSSLAGGRDEQFF. CDR3 sequence (DNA): TGTGCCAGCAGCTCCCTAGCGGGGGGGAGGGATGAGCAGTTCTTC.

J is TRBJ2-7 and V is TRBV2; a weak D match, TRBD1 (6 bases). Trimming pared 5 bases from V and 2 bases from J, leaving 13 bases between. The CDR3 spans 14 residues. Germline V gene sequence: CDR1 SNHLY, CDR2 FYNNEI. The CDR3 spells CASSHPQGPYEQYF. In nucleotides, the CDR3 is TGTGCCAGCAGTCACCCGCAGGGGCCCTACGAGCAGTACTTC.

The chain carries TRBV28 and TRBJ2-2, with TRBD2 matching 7 bases. CDR1 is MDHEN, CDR2 SYDVKM, per germline. Germline trimming cut 2 bases from V and 5 bases from J; bases unmatched to any gene: 5. CDR3 length equals 15 residues. CDR3 nucleotides: TGTGCCAGCAGTTTAGGATTAGCGGGTACCGGGGAGCTGTTTTTT. Translated: CASSLGLAGTGELFF.

This clone was found once. The chain couples TRBV18 to TRBJ1-6; 12 positions match TRBD1. V was clipped by 4 bases and J by 10 bases; unmatched bases: 14. The CDR3 is made up of 18 amino acids. CDR1 and CDR2 (germline): KGHSH, LQKENI. CDR3 sequence: CASSLVAAGQGAQSPLHF. The CDR3 DNA reads TGTGCCAGCTCACTTGTTGCAGCGGGACAGGGGGCACAATCACCCCTCCACTTT.

This sequence joins TRBV6-5 and TRBJ1-1; D call uncertain. CDR1 is MNHEY, CDR2 SVGAGI, per germline. The V end lost 6 bases, the J end lost 1 base, and 6 bases lay between the germline ends. This CDR3 comprises 12 residues. CDR3 sequence: CASRAPNTEAFF. The CDR3 nucleotides are TGTGCCAGCAGGGCACCGAACACTGAAGCTTTCTTT.

The chain joins TRBV9 to TRBJ2-1, with TRBD1 matching over 10 bases. This CDR3 has 16 amino acids. In germline, CDR1 is SGDLS, CDR2 YYNGEE. V gave up 2 bases and J gave up 3 bases; unmatched junction bases: 5. The CDR3 sequence: CASSVRDRGSYNEQFF. DNA for the CDR3: TGTGCCAGCAGCGTGAGGGACAGGGGAAGCTACAATGAGCAGTTCTTC. The full variable domain, its missing parts supplied by reference TRBV9 and TRBJ2-1, is DSGVTQTPKHLITATGQRVTLRCSPRSGDLSVYWYQQSLDQGLQFLIQYYNGEERAKGNILERFSAQQFPDLHSELNLSSLELGDSALYFCASSVRDRGSYNEQFFGPGTRLTVL.

This sequence joins TRBV11-2 and TRBJ1-2; D not resolved. The CDR3 extends over 11 amino acids. V lost 4 bases and J 7 bases, leaving 7 bases between the germline ends. Germline V gene sequence: CDR1 SGHAT, CDR2 FQNNGV. The DNA for the CDR3 is TGTGCCAGCAGCTCAACGGGTGGCTACACCTTC. This gives the protein CASSSTGGYTF.

This clone was recorded a few times. J is TRBJ1-1 and V is TRBV10-3; D is perhaps TRBD1 (5 bases). This CDR3 has 14 amino acids. The V and J ends lost 6 bases and 1 base respectively, with 12 bases between them. From germline, CDR1 is ENHRY and CDR2 SYGVKD. The CDR3 is CAIRRGTENTEAFF. The CDR3 coding sequence is TGTGCCATCAGACGGGGGACGGAGAACACTGAAGCTTTCTTT.

V usage is TRBV7-7 and J usage is TRBJ2-2, with 9 bases lining up with TRBD1. With V trimmed by 5 bases and J by 2 bases, 6 bases remained unmatched. Germline V CDR1 and CDR2: SSHAT, FNYEAQ (reference sequence). The CDR3 has 16 residues. The CDR3: CASSPGTGSNTGELFF. The CDR3 DNA reads as TGTGCCAGCAGCCCAGGGACAGGGAGCAACACCGGGGAGCTGTTTTTT.

The chain couples TRBV2 to TRBJ1-5, with D possibly TRBD1 on 5 matching bases. CDR1 is SNHLY and CDR2 is FYNNEI in the germline V gene. This CDR3 has 15 amino acids. V shed 7 bases and J shed 1 base, with 14 bases lying between them. DNA for the CDR3: TGTGCCAGCACGAACAGACAGTCGAGCAATCAGCCCCAGCATTTT. The encoded protein is CASTNRQSSNQPQHF.

The chain links TRBV29-1 to TRBJ1-1, with a tentative D call TRBD1 (5 bases). Per the germline V gene, CDR1 is SQVTM and CDR2 is ANQGSEA. Trimming took off 5 bases at V and 4 bases at J, with 14 bases between the two ends. The CDR3 is made up of 13 amino acids. The CDR3 nucleotides are TGCAGCGTTAACGGAGACGGGGGCACTGAAGCTTTCTTT. As protein: CSVNGDGGTEAFF. Together with reference TRBV29-1 and TRBJ1-1, the CDR3 gives the full variable domain: SAVISQKPSRDICQRGTSLTIQCQVDSQVTMMFWYRQQPGQSLTLIATANQGSEATYESGFVIDKFPISRPNLTFSTLTVSNMSPEDSSIYLCSVNGDGGTEAFFGQGTRLTVV.